This note documents a single T cell receptor (beta chain) sequence. The sample carries other DNA sequences with the same CDR3. V dropped 2 bases and J dropped 3; count of bases not matched to a gene: 0. The CDR3 is 14 residues long. CDR1 is KGHSH, CDR2 LQKENI, per germline. This sample was included in a study of blood T cell repertoires in COVID-19. Measured with immunoSEQ multiplex PCR; TCRdb has only the in-frame clones, and not every one. The data contain a few hundred thousand clones, approximately 86% of them singletons. V and J are TRBV18 and TRBJ2-7; 11 bases are shared with TRBD1. The receptor comes from a woman in her 50s who had recovered from COVID-19. Sequencing used PBMCs or T cells enriched from blood (not recorded which). The DNA for the CDR3 is TGTGCCAGCTCACCAGGGACAGGGGGCTACGAGCAGTACTTC. It translates to CASSPGTGGYEQYF.